The next 10 T cell receptor beta chains were all read from a single sample in a study of shared clonotypes between healthy human individuals. The naive CD8 subset, CD45RO-negative cells positively selected for CCR7, excluded terminally differentiated effector memory CD45RA+ cells. Here immunoSEQ multiplex PCR was the method, and the copy in TCRdb shows in-frame clones only, minus some. The sample has a few million clones; over 85% are singletons. Sequencing input: naive CD8+ T cells from PBMCs. Source of these receptors: a young man in good health. Some clones in this sample may be carry-over from other donors' samples.

The rearrangement joins TRBV7-9 to TRBJ2-3; a weak D match, TRBD1 (5 bases). The V end lost 1 base, the J end lost 0 bases, and 11 bases lay between the germline ends. The CDR3 contains 16 residues. CDR1 and CDR2 (germline): SEHNR, FQNEAQ (reference sequence). Here the CDR3 DNA reads TGTGCCAGCAGCTTAGGGCAGGGCTCTAGCACAGATACGCAGTATTTT. Its protein product is CASSLGQGSSTDTQYF.

The rearrangement links TRBV4-2 to TRBJ1-3, with D tentatively TRBD1 (5 bases). Germline CDR1 LGHNA, CDR2 YNFKEQ. This CDR3 has 17 residues. V lost 1 base and J 4 bases, leaving 17 bases between the germline ends. Here the CDR3 reads CASSQGGRFTGGNTIYF. CDR3 in DNA: TGTGCCAGCAGCCAAGGGGGACGCTTCACGGGCGGAAACACCATATATTTT.

The chain combines TRBV29-1 with TRBJ2-1, with 10 bases matching TRBD2. V was clipped by 6 bases and J by 6 bases; unmatched bases: 8. The CDR3 totals 14 residues. Germline V gives CDR1 SQVTM, CDR2 ANQGSEA. The CDR3 sequence: CSVPIAGGFNEQFF. For the CDR3, the DNA is TGCAGCGTCCCAATAGCGGGAGGTTTCAATGAGCAGTTCTTC.

This clone was recorded once. The genes are TRBV7-9 and TRBJ1-1; D is unclear. V was trimmed by 4 bases and J by 1 base, leaving 4 bases between them. CDR3 size: 12 residues. The germline V gene encodes CDR1 SEHNR and CDR2 FQNEAQ (reference sequence). CDR3 region: CASSYANTEAFF. As DNA, the CDR3 is TGTGCCAGCAGCTACGCGAACACTGAAGCTTTCTTT.

J is TRBJ2-1 and V is TRBV4-3, with 11 bases identical to TRBD2. The CDR3 has 16 residues. The germline V gene encodes CDR1 LGHNA and CDR2 YSLEER. Germline trimming cut 0 bases from V and 3 bases from J; bases unmatched to any gene: 1. The CDR3 DNA reads TGCGCCAGCAGCCAAGAACTAGCGGGAGTCTACAATGAGCAGTTCTTC. Residues: CASSQELAGVYNEQFF.

The chain joins TRBV7-9 to TRBJ2-7; 10 bases are shared with TRBD2. The V segment lost 2 bases and the J segment 2 bases; nucleotides outside the gene matches: 6. This CDR3 is 16 amino acids long. Germline V lookup: CDR1 SEHNR, CDR2 FQNEAQ (reference sequence). In DNA form, the CDR3 reads TGTGCCAGCAGCTTAACTGCTAGCGGGGGACCCTACGAGCAGTACTTC. As protein: CASSLTASGGPYEQYF.

V and J are TRBV19 and TRBJ2-3, with D tentatively TRBD1 (6 bases). Germline CDR1 LNHDA, CDR2 SQIVND (reference sequence). This CDR3 comprises 17 residues. V shed 0 bases and J shed 1 base, with 14 bases lying between them. CDR3 nucleotides: TGTGCCAGTAGTATAGATCTAACAGGGTGGGGCACAGATACGCAGTATTTT. It translates to CASSIDLTGWGTDTQYF. Full variable domain (rest looked up from reference TRBV19 and TRBJ2-3): DGGITQSPKYLFRKEGQNVTLSCEQNLNHDAMYWYRQDPGQGLRLIYYSQIVNDFQKGDIAEGYSVSREKKESFPLTVTSAQKNPTAFYLCASSIDLTGWGTDTQYFGPGTRLTVL.

V gene TRBV5-1 combines with J gene TRBJ2-2, with no clear D. Germline lookup yields CDR1 SGHRS and CDR2 YFSETQ. The CDR3 contains 13 residues. V was pared by 0 bases and J by 5 bases, with 5 bases between. CDR3 amino acids: CASSLDQTGELFF. DNA for the CDR3: TGCGCCAGCAGCTTGGACCAGACCGGGGAGCTGTTTTTT.

The genes are TRBV7-9 and TRBJ2-1; D gene unclear. V lost 3 bases, J lost 6 bases, and 12 bases lay in between. Germline values: CDR1 SEHNR, CDR2 FQNEAQ (reference sequence). This CDR3 spans 14 amino acids. This chain's CDR3 is CASSFVTPSNEQFF. In DNA, the CDR3 is TGTGCCAGCAGCTTCGTCACACCTTCCAATGAGCAGTTCTTC.

This clone was detected only a few times. The rearrangement uses TRBV10-1 and TRBJ2-2, with 8 bases identical to TRBD2. The V gene end was trimmed by 9 bases and the J gene end by 0 bases; junction bases not matched to a gene: 0. Germline V gives CDR1 WNHNN, CDR2 SYGVQD (reference sequence). This CDR3 is 13 amino acids long. Written as DNA, the CDR3 is TGCGCCAGTAGCGGGACGAACACCGGGGAGCTGTTTTTT. Translating it yields CASSGTNTGELFF.